This T cell receptor (beta chain) was captured by sequencing in a study of CD8 T cells in ankylosing spondylitis. Notes on the study in general: There was a TCR beta motif, made of eight highly homologous variants, that appeared characteristic of ankylosing spondylitis blood.

A single record per CDR3 protein comes from TCRdb applying MiXCR to the 5' RACE reads. The table lists 700,000 to 1,000,000 distinct CDR3 sequences, about 12% of them singletons. With regard to this clonotype: Its antigen remains unknown.

Germline CDR1 and CDR2: LGHNA and YSLEER. The length of the CDR3 is 14 residues. After removal of 6 bases from V and 4 bases from J, the junction contained 7 bases not matched to a gene. The chain couples TRBV4-3 to TRBJ2-7; TRBD1 matches 9 bases. This TCR derives from a male donor with ankylosing spondylitis. Material for sequencing was blood, either unsorted or a sorted T cell fraction (not recorded which). The CDR3 sequence: CASRQRTGEYEQYF. The CDR3 nucleotides read TGCGCCAGCAGACAACGGACAGGGGAATACGAGCAGTACTTC.